This T cell receptor beta chain was found in a study of shared clonotypes between healthy human individuals. General study findings and limits: It was only blood that was sampled, and tissue repertoires likely differ. Between a few donors, naive CD4 clonotypes were shared at a level of around 4.9%.

A word on this clone: The antigen remains undetermined.

Measured with immunoSEQ multiplex PCR; TCRdb has only the in-frame clones, and not every one. The table includes a few hundred thousand clones, 97% detected once. Germline trimming cut 5 bases from V and 4 bases from J; bases unmatched to any gene: 14. Germline V gene sequence: CDR1 SEHNR, CDR2 FQNEAQ (reference sequence). The CDR3 covers 16 residues. Sequenced: naive CD4+ T cells sorted from blood. Subset specified: CD45RA+ positively selected. The rearrangement joins TRBV7-9 to TRBJ2-7; 7 positions match TRBD1. The clonotype was recovered from a woman aged 30 to 39 in good health. CDR3: CASSNRQGDSGYEQYF. CDR3 coding DNA: TGTGCCAGCAGCAACCGACAGGGTGACTCAGGATACGAGCAGTACTTC.